These T cell receptor beta chains were read from a single sample in a study of siplizumab effects on memory and regulatory T cells. Using immunoSEQ multiplex PCR, the repertoire was profiled, and TCRdb retains in-frame clones only, with some absent. Altogether 85,000 to 95,000 clones are present, about 94% being singletons, with the ten largest covering 0.3%. The specimen was non-Treg CD4+ T cells sorted from blood. These receptors were taken from a human donor in good health. Each CDR3 is given with its conserved first and last residue. A D gene is named only where the DNA matches it firmly.

v_gene	j_gene	d_gene	CDR3aa
TRBV15	TRBJ1-1	TRBD1	CATSPQGVPGQGTLNTEAFF
TRBV7-6	TRBJ2-1	TRBD1	CASSQDRAEQFF
TRBV18	TRBJ1-3	.	CASSPPRTGNGNTIYF
TRBV7-2	TRBJ1-1	.	CASSPIGNTEAFF
TRBV11-2	TRBJ1-6	.	CASSLARNNSPLHF
TRBV18	TRBJ2-5	.	CASSPVDGAVGTQYF
TRBV7-2	TRBJ1-3	.	CASSPQGFSGNTIYF
TRBV2	TRBJ2-2	.	CASSGIAGAGTGELFF
TRBV5-4	TRBJ1-6	.	CASSLKDNPLHF
TRBV5-4	TRBJ1-2	.	CATAHPGAGYTF
TRBV10-1	TRBJ2-5	TRBD2	CAGTTGLAGVGIPETQYF
TRBV30	TRBJ2-3	TRBD2	CAWSTLAGGGPYTQYF
TRBV18	TRBJ2-1	.	CASSIPGGWDNEQFF
TRBV9	TRBJ2-5	.	CASSLTEFETQYF
TRBV28	TRBJ2-6	TRBD1	CASSTWDRGLSGANVLTF
TRBV6-5	TRBJ1-1	.	CASSTGLTEAFF
TRBV5-5	TRBJ2-5	TRBD1	CASSPRGQGNSLKTQYF
TRBV30	TRBJ2-7	.	CAWMGGEFYEQYF
TRBV2	TRBJ1-4	.	CASSQPGNGEKLFF
TRBV2	TRBJ1-2	.	CASSEQGRGPGYTF
TRBV9	TRBJ2-1	.	CASSLVGYNEQFF
TRBV4-2	TRBJ2-3	.	CAAGRDTQYF
TRBV6-1	TRBJ2-1	TRBD1	CASLPTGLYNEQFF
TRBV6-5	TRBJ1-5	.	CASSPRVRNQPQHF
TRBV4-2	TRBJ1-1	.	CASSQDAGASNTEAFF
TRBV18	TRBJ2-3	.	CASSTWTDTQYF
TRBV6-5	TRBJ2-7	TRBD1	CASSPRRDSYEQYF
TRBV7-3	TRBJ2-2	.	CASSPSSDTGIGELFF
TRBV7-9	TRBJ2-7	TRBD2	CASSVGWASGLREQYF
TRBV5-6	TRBJ2-2	.	CASVMGLVGELFF
TRBV7-2	TRBJ2-7	.	CASSLGQGGSYEQYF
TRBV5-1	TRBJ1-1	.	CASSLDGGGRGTEAFF
TRBV7-2	TRBJ2-3	.	CASSLTNTDTQYF
TRBV9	TRBJ1-3	.	CASSQHRVSVGNTIYF
TRBV5-1	TRBJ2-1	.	CASSPRNAYNEQFF
TRBV27	TRBJ2-5	.	CASSLTTQETQYF
TRBV4-1	TRBJ1-2	TRBD1	CASSRGQTQNNYGYTF
TRBV5-1	TRBJ1-1	.	CASSLRATLGTEAFF
TRBV5-1	TRBJ2-3	.	CASSQGGTSTDTQYF
TRBV5-4	TRBJ2-5	.	CASSLGPSTQYF
TRBV19	TRBJ1-5	.	CASSNRDISASGAQHF
TRBV5-1	TRBJ2-7	.	CASSFTYEQYF
TRBV9	.	.	CASSVSPGSSYEQYF
TRBV2	TRBJ1-2	.	CASRVRTATNYGYTF
TRBV5-4	TRBJ2-7	TRBD1	CASSRGQGIGEQYF
TRBV9	TRBJ2-3	.	CASSVAAGTDTQYF
TRBV18	TRBJ2-3	.	CASSPRPDTQYF
TRBV27	TRBJ2-7	TRBD2	CASRGRDASSYEQYF
TRBV7-2	TRBJ1-6	.	CASSPQTVGTLHF
TRBV12-5	TRBJ1-1	TRBD1	CASGSDTGATFF